This T cell receptor (beta chain) was recorded in a study of T cell repertoires in cytomegalovirus infection. This clonotype was detected only a few times. TCRdb reanalysed the reads using MiXCR and keeps one entry per CDR3 protein. The sample lists around 490,000 distinct CDR3 sequences, approximately 26% occurring once. V lost 0 bases and J 4 bases, leaving 9 bases between the germline ends. The CDR3 loop spans 14 amino acids. Germline V gene sequence: CDR1 SSHAT, CDR2 FNYEAQ (reference sequence). This clonotype was sampled from a human donor in good health (CMV status not recorded). Some clones in this sample may be carry-over from other donors' samples. Source material: PBMCs. This chain joins TRBV7-7 and TRBJ2-5; no definite D call. As DNA, the CDR3 is TGTGCCAGCAGCTTAGCCCCATTCGGAGAGACCCAGTACTTC. Translating gives CASSLAPFGETQYF.